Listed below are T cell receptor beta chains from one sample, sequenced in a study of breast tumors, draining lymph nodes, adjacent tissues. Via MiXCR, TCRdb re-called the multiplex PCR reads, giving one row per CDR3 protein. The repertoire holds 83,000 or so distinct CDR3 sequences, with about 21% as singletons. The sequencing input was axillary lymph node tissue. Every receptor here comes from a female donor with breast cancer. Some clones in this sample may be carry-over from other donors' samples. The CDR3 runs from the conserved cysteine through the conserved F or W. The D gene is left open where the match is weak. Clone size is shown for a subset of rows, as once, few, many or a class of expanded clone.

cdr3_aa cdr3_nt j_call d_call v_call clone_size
CASSEGAGQKFYEQYF TGTGCCAGCAGTGAAGGGGCAGGTCAAAAATTCTACGAGCAGTACTTC TRBJ2-7 NA TRBV6-1 many
CASSSPGLAGDTQYF TGTGCCAGCAGCTCGCCGGGACTAGCGGGAGATACGCAGTATTTT TRBJ2-3 TRBD2 TRBV11-3 many
CASSERPGGYEQYF TGTGCCAGCAGTGAACGCCCCGGGGGCTACGAGCAGTACTTC TRBJ2-7 NA TRBV2 many
CATSRDKGTGNQPQHF TGTGCCACCAGCAGAGATAAAGGGACAGGGAATCAGCCCCAGCATTTT TRBJ1-5 TRBD1 TRBV15 many
CASSIGGYGNQPQHF TGCGCCAGCTCGATCGGGGGATATGGCAATCAGCCCCAGCATTTT TRBJ1-5 NA TRBV5-1 NA
CASSPGVRQYF TGTGCCAGCAGCCCGGGTGTCCGGCAGTACTTC TRBJ2-7 NA TRBV14 many
CASSLLGFQETQYF TGTGCTAGCAGCTTACTTGGATTCCAAGAGACCCAGTACTTC TRBJ2-5 NA TRBV7-7 many
CASSLIWGNPQPQHF TGTGCCAGCAGCTTAATATGGGGCAACCCTCAGCCCCAGCATTTT TRBJ1-5 NA TRBV7-8 many
CAISVGGPNLPYEQYF TGTGCCATCAGTGTAGGAGGGCCCAACCTACCTTACGAGCAGTACTTC TRBJ2-7 NA TRBV10-3 NA
CSAPDRFYEQYF TGCAGTGCGCCGGACAGATTCTACGAGCAGTACTTC TRBJ2-7 NA TRBV20-1 many
CAWSTLGVTLHF TGTGCCTGGAGTACCCTCGGCGTAACCCTCCACTTT TRBJ1-6 NA TRBV30 many